The rows below give T cell receptor beta chains drawn from one sample of a study of blood T cell repertoires in COVID-19. Profiling relied on immunoSEQ multiplex PCR, and the TCRdb table lists in-frame clones only, not all of them. The sample yields about 130,000 clones, around 89% seen once. Sequenced: peripheral blood. The receptor set was obtained from a man aged 60 to 75 with active or convalescent COVID-19. The CDR3 runs from the conserved cysteine through the conserved F or W.

J	V	CDR3
TRBJ1-5	TRBV2	CASSVRQGRKSNQPQHF
TRBJ1-4	TRBV2	CASSASGKNEKLFF
TRBJ2-7	TRBV6-1	CASSEIWQGPYEQYF
TRBJ1-1	TRBV5-5	CASSYTGGSTEAFF
TRBJ1-3	TRBV4-2	CASSSGSSGNTIYF
TRBJ1-2	TRBV5-4	CASSNVDRENGYTF
TRBJ1-2	TRBV11-2	CASSPDRGRGNYGYTF
TRBJ2-7	TRBV18	CASSTGTGGTYEQYF
TRBJ2-3	TRBV5-6	CASSFRQGADTQYF
TRBJ1-1	TRBV5-5	CASSLTGLKNTEAFF
TRBJ1-5	TRBV6-2/TRBV6-3	CASTPGARNQPQHF
TRBJ2-6	TRBV24-1	CATRDRKISGANVLTF
TRBJ2-4	TRBV28	CASRTGGSENIQYF
TRBJ1-2	TRBV28	CASSPTEIKYGYTF
TRBJ2-3	TRBV7-9	CASSSLTSGPSTDTQYF
TRBJ1-6	TRBV18	CASSRGQGLNSPLHF
TRBJ2-7	TRBV7-8	CASSRTSGSSYEQYF
TRBJ1-3	TRBV30	CAWVDRSSGNTIYF
TRBJ1-5	TRBV3-1/TRBV3-2	CASSQVMGGGQPQHF
TRBJ2-5	TRBV6-1	CASSEDRGLEETQYF
TRBJ1-4	TRBV6-5	CASGEWGDEKLFF
TRBJ2-2	TRBV5-1	CASSLATGVNTGELFF